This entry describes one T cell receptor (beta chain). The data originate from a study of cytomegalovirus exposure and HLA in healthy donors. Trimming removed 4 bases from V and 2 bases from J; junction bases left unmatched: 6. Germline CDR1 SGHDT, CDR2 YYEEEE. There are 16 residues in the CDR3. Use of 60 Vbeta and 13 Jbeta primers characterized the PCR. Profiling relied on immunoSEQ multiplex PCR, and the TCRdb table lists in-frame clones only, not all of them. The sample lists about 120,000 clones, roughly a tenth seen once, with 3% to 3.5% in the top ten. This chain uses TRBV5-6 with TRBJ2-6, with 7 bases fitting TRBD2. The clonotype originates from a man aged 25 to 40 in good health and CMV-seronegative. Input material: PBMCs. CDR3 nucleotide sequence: TGTGCCAGCAGCCGACGGGGGGTTCCTGGGGCCAACGTCCTGACTTTC. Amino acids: CASSRRGVPGANVLTF.